These 25 T cell receptor beta chains share one sample of origin, sequenced in a study of blood T cell repertoires in COVID-19. Clones were read by immunoSEQ multiplex PCR, and TCRdb kept only the in-frame ones, dropping some. This table has some 530,000 clones, 70% to 90% appearing once. Specimen: peripheral blood. The receptors were sampled from a human donor in a cohort sampled during active COVID-19.

The CDR3 nucleotides read TGTGCCAGCAGCCCCGGGACAGGGAGAGGCTACACCTTC. This codes for CASSPGTGRGYTF. This chain links TRBV6-2 or TRBV6-3 with TRBJ1-2, with 9 positions matching TRBD1. Trimming took 6 bases from V and 8 from J; bases not matched to a gene: 7. The CDR3 contains 13 residues. CDR1 is MNHEY, CDR2 SVGEGT, per germline.

This clone came up a few times. The rearrangement links TRBV25-1 to TRBJ2-5; weak D call: TRBD2 (7 bases). CDR3 length: 15 amino acids. Trimming left V 0 bases short and J 3 bases short, with 11 bases between. CDR1 and CDR2 from the germline V gene are MGHDK and SYGVNS. The CDR3 loop is CASSEYTGGEETQYF. The CDR3 DNA is TGTGCCAGCAGTGAATATACGGGGGGCGAAGAGACCCAGTACTTC.

The rearrangement links TRBV27 to TRBJ1-5, with unresolved D. This CDR3 spans 14 amino acids. CDR1 and CDR2 from the germline V gene are MNHEY and SMNVEV (reference sequence). V dropped 3 bases and J dropped 2 bases, with 8 bases sitting between them. CDR3 sequence: CASSLWSGNQPQHF. The CDR3 DNA is TGTGCCAGCAGTTTGTGGTCAGGCAATCAGCCCCAGCATTTT.

The V gene is TRBV11-2, the J gene TRBJ2-1, with 9 nucleotides matching TRBD2. Germline V gene sequence: CDR1 SGHAT, CDR2 FQNNGV. V lost 3 bases to trimming and J lost 0 bases; unmatched junction nucleotides: 9. The CDR3 loop spans 18 amino acids. The CDR3 loop reads CASSFMPGTSHSYNEQFF. CDR3 DNA sequence: TGTGCCAGCAGCTTCATGCCCGGGACTAGCCACTCCTACAATGAGCAGTTCTTC.

This chain links TRBV12-1 with TRBJ2-7; the D call TRBD1 from the table was never checked on the DNA. TRBV12-1 corresponds to a pseudogene. CDR3 length: 14 residues. The CDR3 DNA reads as TGTGCCAGCAGCTCCGGCGACAGGGAGCACGAGCAGTACTTC. As protein: CASSSGDREHEQYF.

The genes are TRBV28 and TRBJ1-1; 9 bases are shared with TRBD1. The CDR3 loop spans 16 amino acids. The V gene's germline CDR1 is MDHEN and CDR2 SYDVKM. The junction had 5 bases not matched to a gene; V was cut back by 2 bases and J by 1 base. The CDR3 loop is CASSLPGQGGNTEAFF. In DNA form, the CDR3 reads TGTGCCAGCAGTTTACCGGGACAGGGCGGGAACACTGAAGCTTTCTTT.

This chain links TRBV10-3 with TRBJ1-3; 7 nucleotides line up with TRBD1. The CDR3 has 15 residues. The junction had 4 bases not matched to a gene; V was cut back by 1 base and J by 4 bases. Germline-derived CDR1 and CDR2 are ENHRY and SYGVKD. The CDR3 bases are TGTGCCATCAGTGAGTACACAGGGGCAGGAAACACCATATATTTT. Protein: CAISEYTGAGNTIYF.

This clone was counted between two and nine times. The gene calls are TRBV15 and TRBJ2-7; weak D call: TRBD2 (7 bases). CDR3 length: 18 residues. V was pared by 1 base and J by 4 bases, with 23 bases between. CDR1 and CDR2 from the germline V gene are LNHNV and YYDKDF (reference sequence). As DNA, the CDR3 is TGTGCCACCAGCAGAGCCACAATACGGGGCGGGGGCTGGTACGAGCAGTACTTC. It is translated as CATSRATIRGGGWYEQYF.

The genes are TRBV4-1 and TRBJ2-7; D is perhaps TRBD2 (6 bases). The ends were cut back, 1 base at V and 0 bases at J, with 10 bases in the middle. In germline, CDR1 is MGHRA, CDR2 YSYEKL. This CDR3 is built from 15 residues. The CDR3 nucleotides read TGCGCCAGCAGCCAAGGGGACTCGAGCTCCTACGAGCAGTACTTC. Its translation is CASSQGDSSSYEQYF.

The chain joins TRBV7-8 to TRBJ1-1; 8 bases line up with TRBD1. This CDR3 is 15 amino acids long. Germline V CDR1 and CDR2: SGHVS, FQNEAQ. The ends lost 2 bases at V and 3 bases at J; junction bases unmatched: 5. The CDR3 region has the DNA TGTGCCAGCAGCTTATGGACAGGGTCGGACACTGAAGCTTTCTTT. It codes for CASSLWTGSDTEAFF. Combining the CDR3 with reference TRBV7-8 and TRBJ1-1 gives the whole variable domain GAGVSQSPRYKVAKRGQDVALRCDPISGHVSLFWYQQALGQGPEFLTYFQNEAQLDKSGLPSDRFFAERPEGSVSTLKIQRTQQEDSAVYLCASSLWTGSDTEAFFGQGTRLTVV.

The J gene is TRBJ1-2, the V gene TRBV3-1 (or the pseudogene TRBV3-2); D might be TRBD1 (6 bases). V shed 4 bases and J shed 4 bases, with 19 bases lying between them. Germline assignment: CDR1 LGHDT and CDR2 YNNKEL (reference sequence). The CDR3 sequence is 16 residues long. This CDR3 is CASSLEGGGGPYGYTF. In DNA, the CDR3 is TGTGCCAGCAGCCTAGAGGGAGGGGGTGGTCCCTATGGCTACACCTTC.

The chain uses TRBV19 and TRBJ1-5; 9 positions match TRBD1. V shed 4 bases and J 1 base; nucleotides not matched to a gene: 5. Germline loops: CDR1 LNHDA, CDR2 SQIVND (reference sequence). The CDR3 covers 16 residues. In DNA form, the CDR3 reads TGTGCCAGTAGTAGGGGGGACAGGGTGAGCAATCAGCCCCAGCATTTT. Translated: CASSRGDRVSNQPQHF.

This clone came up a few times. The chain recombines TRBV11-2 with TRBJ2-6; the match to TRBD1 covers 11 bases. Germline V CDR1 and CDR2: SGHAT, FQNNGV. The CDR3 extends over 16 amino acids. V shed 1 base, J shed 8 bases, and the junction held 4 bases outside the gene matches. CDR3 sequence (DNA): TGTGCCAGCAGCTTAGCCTGGACAGGGGGCCCCAACGTCCTGACTTTC. Residues: CASSLAWTGGPNVLTF.

CDR3 region: CAWSVDRGLANSPLHF. The CDR3 DNA is TGTGCCTGGAGTGTAGACAGGGGGCTTGCCAATTCACCCCTCCACTTT. The chain couples TRBV30 to TRBJ1-6; 10 bases agree with TRBD1. Germline CDR1 and CDR2: GTSNPN and SVGIG (reference sequence). Trimming took 0 bases from V and 7 from J; bases not matched to a gene: 6. The CDR3 spans 16 residues. The complete variable domain, with remaining parts taken from reference TRBV30 and TRBJ1-6, reads SQTIHQWPATLVQPVGSPLSLECTVEGTSNPNLYWYRQAAGRGLQLLFYSVGIGQISSEVPQNLSASRPQDRQFILSSKKLLLSDSGFYLCAWSVDRGLANSPLHFGNGTRLTVT.

This clone was recorded only once. V and J are TRBV20-1 and TRBJ1-1; D unclear. CDR1 is DFQATT, CDR2 SNEGSKA, per germline (reference sequence). Trimming took off 3 bases at V and 3 bases at J, with 14 bases between the two ends. The CDR3 covers 14 residues. The CDR3 region has the DNA TGCAGTGCTAGTTGGCGGGGAGGTGACACTGAAGCTTTCTTT. Amino acid sequence: CSASWRGGDTEAFF.

This clone has a handful of counts. The J gene is TRBJ1-2, the V gene TRBV30, with D hard to call. CDR3 length: 13 residues. Germline CDR1 is GTSNPN and CDR2 is SVGIG (reference sequence). V was trimmed by 2 bases and J by 7 bases, leaving 14 bases between them. The DNA for the CDR3 is TGTGCCTGGAGTCCCGTAGTAGAGGGTGGCTACACCTTC. This encodes CAWSPVVEGGYTF.

Written as DNA, the CDR3 is TGTGCCAGCAAGCAAACGGGAGGGGGATACAATGAGCAGTTCTTC. Protein product: CASKQTGGGYNEQFF. The genes are TRBV27 and TRBJ2-1; 8 bases fit TRBD2. The CDR3 has 15 residues. With V trimmed by 7 bases and J by 4 bases, 9 bases remained unmatched. The germline V gene has CDR1 MNHEY and CDR2 SMNVEV (reference sequence).

This chain connects TRBV5-1 to TRBJ2-5; 11 bases are a match to TRBD2. V lost 4 bases and J lost 1; bases outside the gene matches: 6. This CDR3 has 16 amino acids. Germline values: CDR1 SGHRS, CDR2 YFSETQ. The CDR3 spells CASSGSGTSGQETQYF. The CDR3, as DNA: TGCGCCAGCAGCGGCTCCGGGACTAGCGGCCAAGAGACCCAGTACTTC. Using reference TRBV5-1 and TRBJ2-5 for the parts outside the CDR3, the full variable domain is KAGVTQTPRYLIKTRGQQVTLSCSPISGHRSVSWYQQTPGQGLQFLFEYFSETQRNKGNFPGRFSGRQFSNSRSEMNVSTLELGDSALYLCASSGSGTSGQETQYFGPGTRLLVL.

This clone turned up a few times. The chain joins TRBV2 to TRBJ2-1, with D perhaps matching TRBD2 (6 bases). V lost 6 bases and J lost 14, with 17 bases in between. The CDR3 runs 12 residues. The germline V gene encodes CDR1 SNHLY and CDR2 FYNNEI. CDR3 protein: CASRPVRDLEFF. CDR3 bases: TGTGCCAGCAGGCCTGTCCGGGACTTGGAGTTCTTC.

The chain links TRBV10-3 to TRBJ1-1; no clear D gene. There are 14 residues in the CDR3. Deletions cut 5 bases from V and 6 bases from J, with 16 bases between. CDR1 is ENHRY, CDR2 SYGVKD, per germline. As DNA, the CDR3 is TGTGCCATCAGTCCGACAAAGGTCGGCCCTGAAGCTTTCTTT. Encoded protein: CAISPTKVGPEAFF.

J is TRBJ2-3 and V is TRBV5-1, with TRBD1 matching over 9 bases. J lost 14 bases, V lost 2 bases, and 6 bases had no gene match. This CDR3 has 12 amino acids. Germline values: CDR1 SGHRS, CDR2 YFSETQ. CDR3 DNA: TGCGCCAGCAGCTTAACAGGGGGCGAGTGGTATTTT. As protein: CASSLTGGEWYF.

The table lists this clone with a few counts. This chain joins TRBV19 and TRBJ1-5; 7 bases align to TRBD1. The length of the CDR3 is 15 residues. Germline V gene lookup returns CDR1 LNHDA and CDR2 SQIVND (reference sequence). Trimming took 6 bases from V and 2 from J; bases not matched to a gene: 7. This chain's CDR3 is CASRYRQGGNQPQHF. The CDR3 DNA sequence: TGTGCCAGTAGATACCGACAGGGCGGCAATCAGCCCCAGCATTTT.

The chain uses TRBV19 and TRBJ2-4; a weak D match, TRBD2 (6 bases). Germline V lookup: CDR1 LNHDA, CDR2 SQIVND (reference sequence). Trimming stripped 5 bases from V and 6 bases from J, with 20 bases between. The CDR3 is made up of 16 amino acids. The CDR3 region is CASSDPSRESGNIQYF. CDR3 nucleotide sequence: TGTGCCAGTAGTGATCCCTCCCGGGAGAGTGGAAACATTCAGTACTTC.

V and J are TRBV5-1 and TRBJ2-1; 7 nucleotides line up with TRBD1. This CDR3 contains 13 residues. Germline V lookup: CDR1 SGHRS, CDR2 YFSETQ. The V gene end was trimmed by 7 bases and the J gene end by 9 bases; junction bases not matched to a gene: 10. The CDR3 DNA reads as TGCGCCAGCGGTCCCTTAGGGGGCAGTGAGCAGTTCTTC. Residues: CASGPLGGSEQFF.

This clone is a singleton in its sample. The V gene is TRBV11-2, the J gene TRBJ2-5; TRBD2 aligns across 7 bases. Germline V gene data show CDR1 as SGHAT and CDR2 as FQNNGV. Trimming took 6 bases from V and 5 from J; bases not matched to a gene: 12. This CDR3 is 15 amino acids long. The CDR3 DNA sequence: TGTGCCAGCAGACTGTGGGGGAGGGCCCCGGAGACCCAGTACTTC. Translating it yields CASRLWGRAPETQYF.